Listed here are 32 T cell receptor beta chains from one sample, sequenced in a study of cytomegalovirus exposure and HLA in healthy donors. Some clones are missing from TCRdb's copy, which holds only in-frame ones; the method was immunoSEQ multiplex PCR. The sample consists of 200,000 to 300,000 clones, about 83% of them appearing once. Sample: PBMCs. Receptors originate from a man younger than 35 in good health and CMV-seronegative.

The chain links TRBV30 to TRBJ1-6; D is unclear. There are 15 residues in the CDR3. Trimming removed 3 bases at V and 3 bases at J, with 12 bases between. Per germline, CDR1 GTSNPN and CDR2 SVGIG (reference sequence). CDR3 protein: CAWRVGQIYNSPLHF. CDR3 bases: TGTGCCTGGAGGGTTGGGCAAATCTATAATTCACCCCTCCACTTT.

This chain links TRBV6-5 with TRBJ2-7; 14 bases align to TRBD2. Unmatched junction bases numbered 8, after V lost 6 bases and J lost 7 bases. The CDR3 loop spans 15 amino acids. Germline lookup yields CDR1 MNHEY and CDR2 SVGAGI. The CDR3 coding sequence is TGTGCCAGCAGCCGACTAGCGGGGGGGCCGGGGGAGCAGTACTTC. It encodes CASSRLAGGPGEQYF.

This rearrangement joins TRBV2 to TRBJ1-1; 7 nucleotides align to TRBD1. CDR1 and CDR2 (germline): SNHLY, FYNNEI. V shed 7 bases and J 10 bases; nucleotides not matched to a gene: 12. The CDR3 is 13 amino acids. The CDR3 bases are TGTGCCAGCAAAGACAGGGCTCAGAGCCTAGCTTTCTTT. Protein product: CASKDRAQSLAFF.

The V call is TRBV4-2, the J call TRBJ2-7; weak D call: TRBD1 (5 bases). CDR1 is LGHNA and CDR2 is YNFKEQ in the germline V gene. The CDR3 contains 14 residues. Trimming removed 4 bases from V and 3 bases from J, with 13 bases in between. In DNA form, the CDR3 reads TGTGCCAGCAGCCCTCCCGGCACAGGCTACGAGCAGTACTTC. Amino acids: CASSPPGTGYEQYF.

The rearrangement uses TRBV6-5 and TRBJ2-7, with 7 nucleotides matching TRBD2. Germline-derived CDR1 and CDR2 are MNHEY and SVGAGI. Unmatched junction bases numbered 6, after V lost 0 bases and J lost 1 base. CDR3 length equals 16 residues. CDR3 in amino acids: CASSYSTLRGSYEQYF. CDR3 in DNA: TGTGCCAGCAGTTACTCGACTTTGCGGGGGTCCTACGAGCAGTACTTC.

This chain joins TRBV4-3 and TRBJ1-4, with D unclear. Trimming took off 4 bases at V and 6 bases at J, with 12 bases between the two ends. Germline CDR1 and CDR2: LGHNA and YSLEER. The CDR3 sequence is 14 residues long. CDR3 DNA sequence: TGCGCCAGCAGCCTTCTGGAGGGTGATGAAAAACTGTTTTTT. Its protein is CASSLLEGDEKLFF.

This rearrangement joins TRBV27 to TRBJ2-7, with D tentatively TRBD1 (6 bases). There are 13 residues in the CDR3. V was pared by 3 bases and J by 5 bases, with 11 bases between. Germline-derived CDR1 and CDR2 are MNHEY and SMNVEV (reference sequence). CDR3 sequence: CASSFQDRHEQYF. The CDR3 DNA reads as TGTGCCAGCAGTTTCCAAGACAGGCACGAGCAGTACTTC.

The table lists this clone with a few counts. The J gene is TRBJ2-7, the V gene TRBV7-2, with D possibly TRBD2 on 8 matching bases. Germline-derived CDR1 and CDR2 are SGHTA and FQGNSA. V lost 5 bases and J 1 base, leaving 24 bases between the germline ends. CDR3 size: 18 residues. CDR3 sequence reads: CASSPRGGGAGGSYEQYF. DNA of the CDR3: TGTGCCAGCAGCCCGCGGGGAGGGGGCGCGGGAGGTTCCTACGAGCAGTACTTC.

The CDR3, as DNA: TGCGCCAGCAGCTTCCGGACTAGCGGGGGGGCTGGAACAGATACGCAGTATTTT. Protein: CASSFRTSGGAGTDTQYF. The gene calls are TRBV5-1 and TRBJ2-3; TRBD2 matches at 15 bases. The CDR3 totals 18 residues. J lost 3 bases, V lost 2 bases, and 7 bases had no gene match. Germline CDR1 and CDR2: SGHRS and YFSETQ.

This chain connects TRBV27 to TRBJ2-3; TRBD1 is a possible D gene (5 bases). Germline lookup yields CDR1 MNHEY and CDR2 SMNVEV (reference sequence). Trimming shortened V by 4 bases and J by 0 bases, and 20 bases separated the two germline ends. The length of the CDR3 is 18 residues. CDR3 residues: CASSSIQSHRTSTDTQYF. DNA for the CDR3: TGTGCCAGCAGTTCCATCCAATCCCACAGGACGAGCACAGATACGCAGTATTTT.

The chain combines TRBV28 with TRBJ2-1; D is possibly TRBD2 (7 bases). The CDR3 consists of 14 residues. Germline values: CDR1 MDHEN, CDR2 SYDVKM. Trimming removed 2 bases from V and 7 bases from J, with 12 bases in between. The CDR3 DNA reads as TGTGCCAGCAGTTTAGGGGGGGCCCTGAATGAGCAGTTCTTC. The encoded protein is CASSLGGALNEQFF.

The V gene is TRBV7-9, the J gene TRBJ1-1; D is perhaps TRBD1 (5 bases). The CDR3 extends over 14 amino acids. Deletions cut 5 bases from V and 4 bases from J, with 14 bases between. Per germline, CDR1 SEHNR and CDR2 FQNEAQ (reference sequence). The CDR3 bases are TGTGCCAGCAGCCCTCGGACATCCCCCACTGAAGCTTTCTTT. Encoded protein: CASSPRTSPTEAFF.

This sequence joins TRBV30 and TRBJ2-7, with 12 positions matching TRBD2. From germline, CDR1 is GTSNPN and CDR2 SVGIG (reference sequence). This CDR3 comprises 15 residues. V lost 2 bases to trimming and J lost 4 bases; unmatched junction nucleotides: 6. DNA of the CDR3: TGTGCCTGGAGTCAGAGACTAGCGGGAGTATACGAGCAGTACTTC. Amino acids: CAWSQRLAGVYEQYF.

The J gene is TRBJ2-7, the V gene TRBV5-4; the match to TRBD2 covers 10 bases. The CDR3 runs to 14 residues. With 0 bases clipped from V and 6 bases from J, the junction kept 3 bases outside the gene matches. Germline loops: CDR1 SGHNT, CDR2 YYREEE (reference sequence). In DNA form, the CDR3 reads TGTGCCAGCAGCTTGGCTAGCGGGAGTTTCGAGCAGTACTTC. Protein product: CASSLASGSFEQYF.

The chain carries TRBV5-1 and TRBJ2-7, with D unresolved. The CDR3 covers 17 residues. V shed 0 bases and J shed 0 bases, with 16 bases lying between them. CDR1 is SGHRS and CDR2 is YFSETQ in the germline V gene. The CDR3 coding sequence is TGCGCCAGCAGCTTGGGATATGGAGACCAAAGCTCCTACGAGCAGTACTTC. This codes for CASSLGYGDQSSYEQYF.

V gene TRBV2 combines with J gene TRBJ1-5; a weak D match, TRBD1 (5 bases). Trimming pared 11 bases from V and 5 bases from J, leaving 16 bases between. CDR1 and CDR2 (germline): SNHLY, FYNNEI. The CDR3 has 13 residues. For the CDR3, the DNA is TGTGCCGGTAAGCGGGACCGATATCAGCCCCAGCATTTT. As protein: CAGKRDRYQPQHF.

The rearrangement uses TRBV18 and TRBJ1-5, with 10 bases lining up with TRBD1. Losses at the gene ends were 6 bases for V and 6 bases for J; bases not matched to a gene: 11. Germline-derived CDR1 and CDR2 are KGHSH and LQKENI. CDR3 length: 16 amino acids. The CDR3 DNA is TGTGCCAGCTCCGAATGGGACAGGGGAACTAGTCAGCCCCAGCATTTT. Amino acid sequence: CASSEWDRGTSQPQHF.

The rearrangement joins TRBV18 to TRBJ2-1, with TRBD1 identical over 9 bases. With V trimmed by 3 bases and J by 5 bases, 8 bases remained unmatched. The length of the CDR3 is 16 residues. The V gene's germline CDR1 is KGHSH and CDR2 LQKENI. The CDR3: CASSPTGQGPNNEQFF. The DNA of the CDR3 is TGTGCCAGCTCACCCACGGGACAGGGCCCCAACAATGAGCAGTTCTTC.

Here the CDR3 reads CASGLPGTANTGELFF. CDR3 nucleotides: TGTGCTAGTGGTTTGCCGGGGACAGCGAACACCGGGGAGCTGTTTTTT. This chain connects TRBV12-5 to TRBJ2-2; 7 bases fit TRBD1. The V segment lost 2 bases and the J segment 0 bases; nucleotides outside the gene matches: 3. Germline assignment: CDR1 LGHNT and CDR2 FRNRAP. The CDR3 runs 16 residues.

The rearrangement joins TRBV4-3 to TRBJ1-1, with D unresolved. Per the germline V gene, CDR1 is LGHNA and CDR2 is YSLEER. The V end was cut by 2 bases, the J end by 2 bases, with 9 bases between. The CDR3 covers 14 residues. The CDR3 nucleotides are TGCGCCAGCAGCCAAACTCAGGTAAACACTGAAGCTTTCTTT. Protein sequence: CASSQTQVNTEAFF.

This sequence joins TRBV5-1 and TRBJ2-3, with D possibly matching TRBD1 (5 bases). CDR3 length equals 15 residues. Trimming left V 0 bases short and J 2 bases short, with 10 bases between. Germline CDR1 is SGHRS and CDR2 is YFSETQ. CDR3 protein: CASSLGQGFTDTQYF. CDR3 DNA: TGCGCCAGCAGCTTGGGGCAGGGTTTCACAGATACGCAGTATTTT. Looking up the rest from reference TRBV5-1 and TRBJ2-3 gives the full variable domain: KAGVTQTPRYLIKTRGQQVTLSCSPISGHRSVSWYQQTPGQGLQFLFEYFSETQRNKGNFPGRFSGRQFSNSRSEMNVSTLELGDSALYLCASSLGQGFTDTQYFGPGTRLTVL.

The rearrangement joins TRBV6-5 to TRBJ2-7, with D perhaps matching TRBD2 (5 bases). This CDR3 is 14 amino acids long. Germline loops: CDR1 MNHEY, CDR2 SVGAGI. V lost 0 bases and J 10 bases, leaving 16 bases between the germline ends. CDR3: CASSYSRALRAQYF. The CDR3 DNA is TGTGCCAGCAGTTACTCGAGGGCCCTGCGGGCCCAGTACTTC.

The V and J genes are TRBV28 and TRBJ1-1; possible D gene TRBD1, 6 bases. Germline V gene sequence: CDR1 MDHEN, CDR2 SYDVKM. This CDR3 region has 11 residues. V lost 4 bases and J lost 9, with 9 bases in between. CDR3 protein: CASSYRDKAFF. The DNA for the CDR3 is TGTGCCAGCAGTTACAGGGACAAAGCTTTCTTT.

The chain joins TRBV25-1 to TRBJ2-2, with 7 bases matching TRBD1. Germline CDR1 MGHDK, CDR2 SYGVNS. V dropped 5 bases and J dropped 3; count of bases not matched to a gene: 6. The CDR3 extends over 15 amino acids. The CDR3 region has the DNA TGTGCCAGCAGTAGAACAGGGGTCTACACCGGGGAGCTGTTTTTT. Its translation: CASSRTGVYTGELFF.

The rearrangement joins TRBV28 to TRBJ2-3; TRBD2 matches 13 bases. The CDR3 has 16 amino acids. CDR1 is MDHEN and CDR2 is SYDVKM in the germline V gene. V lost 4 bases to trimming and J lost 1 base; unmatched junction nucleotides: 2. CDR3 nucleotide sequence: TGTGCCAGCAGTTCGGGACTAGCGGGGCGCACAGATACGCAGTATTTT. Its translation is CASSSGLAGRTDTQYF.

This clone was seen just once. CDR3 nucleotides: TGTGCCAGCAGCTTACTCGCGGGAGGCCTTTCCTACAATGAGCAGTTCTTC. This translates into CASSLLAGGLSYNEQFF. The rearrangement joins TRBV5-6 to TRBJ2-1, with TRBD2 identical over 8 bases. Losses at the gene ends were 2 bases for V and 1 base for J; bases not matched to a gene: 8. Germline CDR1 and CDR2: SGHDT and YYEEEE. The CDR3 runs to 17 residues.

The chain links TRBV7-9 to TRBJ1-6; perhaps TRBD1 as D (6 bases). The CDR3 contains 15 residues. From germline, CDR1 is SEHNR and CDR2 FQNEAQ (reference sequence). Trimming took 5 bases from V and 13 from J, leaving 21 bases between them. The CDR3 is CASSPGTSEVEPLHF. The CDR3 DNA is TGTGCCAGCAGCCCCGGGACATCCGAAGTTGAGCCCCTCCACTTT. Using reference TRBV7-9 and TRBJ1-6 for the parts outside the CDR3, the full variable domain is DTGVSQNPRHKITKRGQNVTFRCDPISEHNRLYWYRQTLGQGPEFLTYFQNEAQLEKSRLLSDRFSAERPKGSFSTLEIQRTEQGDSAMYLCASSPGTSEVEPLHFGNGTRLTVT.

This clone appeared a few times. J is TRBJ1-4 and V is TRBV4-1; D remains unclear. CDR3 size: 15 residues. Germline V gene lookup returns CDR1 MGHRA and CDR2 YSYEKL. The V gene lost 0 bases and the J gene lost 3 bases, with 8 bases spanning the gap. CDR3 residues: CASSQEGRSNEKLFF. The CDR3, as DNA: TGCGCCAGCAGCCAAGAGGGGAGGTCTAATGAAAAACTGTTTTTT.

The chain joins TRBV15 to TRBJ2-7; D possibly corresponds to TRBD1 (6 bases). CDR3 size: 13 residues. V dropped 9 bases and J dropped 6 bases, with 18 bases sitting between them. Germline V gene data show CDR1 as LNHNV and CDR2 as YYDKDF (reference sequence). The CDR3: CATLDSGRGEQYF. The CDR3 DNA is TGTGCCACTTTGGACAGCGGACGAGGCGAGCAGTACTTC.

This chain joins TRBV27 and TRBJ1-4; TRBD1 aligns across 7 bases. Trimming took 5 bases from V and 8 from J; bases not matched to a gene: 14. Germline V gene lookup returns CDR1 MNHEY and CDR2 SMNVEV (reference sequence). The CDR3 has 16 amino acids. CDR3 DNA: TGTGCCAGCAGTCCCTCGACAGGGCAAGGAGGGGAAAAACTGTTTTTT. Its translation is CASSPSTGQGGEKLFF.

J is TRBJ2-5 and V is TRBV6-5; D might be TRBD2 (6 bases). Per germline, CDR1 MNHEY and CDR2 SVGAGI. The CDR3 extends over 14 amino acids. V shed 2 bases and J shed 2 bases, with 9 bases lying between them. The CDR3 is CASSYPGLQETQYF. The CDR3 DNA reads TGTGCCAGCAGTTACCCGGGACTGCAAGAGACCCAGTACTTC.

This rearrangement joins TRBV9 to TRBJ2-7; perhaps TRBD2 as D (6 bases). Germline V gene lookup returns CDR1 SGDLS and CDR2 YYNGEE. The CDR3 spans 13 residues. V lost 0 bases and J lost 8, with 12 bases in between. In DNA form, the CDR3 reads TGTGCCAGCAGCGTAGACGCCGCGGGACAGCAGTACTTC. This sequence encodes CASSVDAAGQQYF. Full variable domain (outside the CDR3, taken from reference TRBV9 and TRBJ2-7): DSGVTQTPKHLITATGQRVTLRCSPRSGDLSVYWYQQSLDQGLQFLIQYYNGEERAKGNILERFSAQQFPDLHSELNLSSLELGDSALYFCASSVDAAGQQYFGPGTRLTVT.